What follows describes a single T cell receptor beta chain. Its antigen is undetermined. This PCR relied on a set of 60 Vbeta primers and 13 Jbeta primers. Assay used: immunoSEQ multiplex PCR; TCRdb lists only in-frame clones, some missing. Here the sample spans more than 100,000 clones, roughly 9% being singletons. The data were taken from a study of cytomegalovirus exposure and HLA in healthy donors. Study findings and constraints: One later analysis reportedly identified an Asian-associated ancestry cluster that showed fewer N-insertions than the roughly 600-donor mean. In vitro, three CMV-associated chains proved specific for CMV antigens. Upon later analysis, HLA-associated TCR beta chains proved more clonally expanded than other, equally common chains.

Donors likely had unrecorded immune exposures despite being nominally healthy when sampled. Germline lookup yields CDR1 SGHDN and CDR2 FVKESK. V was trimmed by 1 base and J by 7 bases, leaving 16 bases between them. The CDR3 is made up of 15 amino acids. This receptor was obtained from a woman in her thirties or forties in good health and CMV-seropositive. The sample consisted of PBMCs. The rearrangement links TRBV14 to TRBJ2-5; D may be TRBD2 (7 bases). The CDR3 DNA is TGTGCCAGCAGCCAAGCGCCCGGGGGGCGTGTGACCCAGTACTTC. Encoded protein: CASSQAPGGRVTQYF.